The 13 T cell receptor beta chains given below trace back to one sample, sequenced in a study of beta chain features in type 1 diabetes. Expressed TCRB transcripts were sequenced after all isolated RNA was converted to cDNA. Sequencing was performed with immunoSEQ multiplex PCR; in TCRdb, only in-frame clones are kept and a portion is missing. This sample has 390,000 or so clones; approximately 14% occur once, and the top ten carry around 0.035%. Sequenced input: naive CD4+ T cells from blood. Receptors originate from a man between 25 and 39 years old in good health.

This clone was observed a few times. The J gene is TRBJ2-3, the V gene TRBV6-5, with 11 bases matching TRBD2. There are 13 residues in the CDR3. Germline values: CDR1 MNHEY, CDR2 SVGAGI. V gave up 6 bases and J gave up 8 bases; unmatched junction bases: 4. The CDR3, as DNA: TGTGCCAGCAGCGCCGGGACTAGCGGTACGCAGTATTTT. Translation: CASSAGTSGTQYF.

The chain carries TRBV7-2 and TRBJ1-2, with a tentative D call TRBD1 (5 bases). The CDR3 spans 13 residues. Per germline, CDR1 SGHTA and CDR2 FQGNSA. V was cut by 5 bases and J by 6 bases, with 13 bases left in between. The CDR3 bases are TGTGCCAGCAGCCCTACACCCAGGGATGGCTACACCTTC. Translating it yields CASSPTPRDGYTF.

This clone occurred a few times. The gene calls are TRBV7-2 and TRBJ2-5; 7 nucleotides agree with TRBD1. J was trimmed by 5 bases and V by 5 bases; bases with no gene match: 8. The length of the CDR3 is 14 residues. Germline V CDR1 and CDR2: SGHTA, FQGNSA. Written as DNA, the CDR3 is TGTGCCAGCAGCCAACAGGGGCGCGGGGAGACCCAGTACTTC. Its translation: CASSQQGRGETQYF.

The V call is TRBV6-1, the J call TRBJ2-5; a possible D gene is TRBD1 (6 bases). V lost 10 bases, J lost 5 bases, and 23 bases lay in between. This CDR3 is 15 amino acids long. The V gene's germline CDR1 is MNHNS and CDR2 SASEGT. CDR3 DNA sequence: TGTGCCACCAGACTCAGGACAGTCCCCATCGAGACCCAGTACTTC. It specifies CATRLRTVPIETQYF.

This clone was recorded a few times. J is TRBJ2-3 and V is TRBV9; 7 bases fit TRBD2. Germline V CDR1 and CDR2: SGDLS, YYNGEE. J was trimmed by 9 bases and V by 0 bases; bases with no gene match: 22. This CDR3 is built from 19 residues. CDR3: CASSVATQRGPRSGMTQYF. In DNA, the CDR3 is TGTGCCAGCAGCGTAGCGACCCAGCGGGGCCCGAGGTCAGGGATGACGCAGTATTTT.

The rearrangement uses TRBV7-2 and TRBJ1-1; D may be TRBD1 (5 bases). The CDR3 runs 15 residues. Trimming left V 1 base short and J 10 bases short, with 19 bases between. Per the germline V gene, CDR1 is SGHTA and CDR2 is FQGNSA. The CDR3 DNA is TGTGCCAGCAGCTTAGGGGTGGCAGGGAGGGATCGAGCTTTCTTT. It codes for CASSLGVAGRDRAFF.

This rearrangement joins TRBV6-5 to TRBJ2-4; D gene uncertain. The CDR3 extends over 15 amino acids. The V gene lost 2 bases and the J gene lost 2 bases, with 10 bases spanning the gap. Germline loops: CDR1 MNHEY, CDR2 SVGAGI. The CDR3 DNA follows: TGTGCCAGCAGTTACGCTCAGGTCTCCAAAAACATTCAGTACTTC. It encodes CASSYAQVSKNIQYF.

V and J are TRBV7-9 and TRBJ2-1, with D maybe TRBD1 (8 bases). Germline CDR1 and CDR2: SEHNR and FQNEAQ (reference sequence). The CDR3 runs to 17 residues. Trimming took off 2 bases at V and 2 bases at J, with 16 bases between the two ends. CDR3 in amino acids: CASSLRQGRAPYNEQFF. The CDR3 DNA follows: TGTGCCAGCAGCTTACGACAGGGGAGGGCCCCCTACAATGAGCAGTTCTTC.

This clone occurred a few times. As DNA, the CDR3 is TGTGCCAGCAGCATTCTAGCGGGGTACGAGCAGTACTTC. It yields the protein CASSILAGYEQYF. V and J are TRBV5-4 and TRBJ2-7; TRBD2 matches at 9 bases. With 4 bases clipped from V and 4 bases from J, the junction kept 3 bases outside the gene matches. Germline assignment: CDR1 SGHNT and CDR2 YYREEE (reference sequence). The CDR3 sequence is 13 residues long. Together with reference TRBV5-4 and TRBJ2-7, the CDR3 gives the full variable domain: ETGVTQSPTHLIKTRGQQVTLRCSSQSGHNTVSWYQQALGQGPQFIFQYYREEENGRGNFPPRFSGLQFPNYSSELNVNALELDDSALYLCASSILAGYEQYFGPGTRLTVT.

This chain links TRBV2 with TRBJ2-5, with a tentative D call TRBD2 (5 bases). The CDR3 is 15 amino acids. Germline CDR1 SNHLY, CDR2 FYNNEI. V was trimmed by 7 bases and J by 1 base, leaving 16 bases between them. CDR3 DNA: TGTGCCAGCATGCGGCCCGCCGGGGTCCAAGAGACCCAGTACTTC. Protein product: CASMRPAGVQETQYF.

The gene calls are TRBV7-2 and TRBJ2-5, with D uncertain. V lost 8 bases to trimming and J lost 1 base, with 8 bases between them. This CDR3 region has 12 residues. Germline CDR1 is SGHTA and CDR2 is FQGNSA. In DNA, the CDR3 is TGTGCCAGCGCAGCGATCCAAGAGACCCAGTACTTC. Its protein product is CASAAIQETQYF.

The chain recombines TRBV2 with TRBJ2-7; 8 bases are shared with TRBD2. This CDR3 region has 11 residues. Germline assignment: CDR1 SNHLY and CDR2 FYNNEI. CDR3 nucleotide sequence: TGTGCCAGCAGGGAAGCGGGAGTTCAGTACGTC. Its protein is CASREAGVQYV.

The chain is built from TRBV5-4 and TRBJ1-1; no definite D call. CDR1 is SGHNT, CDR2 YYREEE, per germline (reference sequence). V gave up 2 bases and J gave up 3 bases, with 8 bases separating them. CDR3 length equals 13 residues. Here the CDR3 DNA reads TGTGCCAGCAGCTTCGAGGGTTACACTGAAGCTTTCTTT. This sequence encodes CASSFEGYTEAFF.